These 24 T cell receptor beta chains share one sample of origin, sequenced in a study of persistence of HIV-infected CD4 T cells (dated by TCRdb to about 2020). For these receptors, no antigen is known. TCRbeta repertoires were sequenced from genomic DNA with the immunoSEQ hsTCRB assay version 4 in survey mode. The table comes from immuneACCESS by way of TCRdb, which keeps in-frame sequences with V and J called. Part of the clones is missing from these tables; in studies checked, under half for an unresolved V gene and the rest for unknown reasons. In this sample the table shows approximately 13,000 clones, 71% of which occur a single time. The top ten hold approximately 18% of the sample. This specimen's treatment or condition label, interpreted: suppressive antiretroviral therapy. Lysates of CMV-infected fibroblasts were used at around 10 ug/mL for cell stimulation. Responding CD4+ T cells were sorted on the basis of upregulation of both CD40 ligand and CD69.

Here the sequenced sample was CD4+ T cells sorted from PBMCs after 18-hour stimulation, taken from a patient who received antiretroviral therapy. The sample's cell subset or site, from its label and the paper: CD40L+CD69+ CD4 T cells responding to CMV lysate. These receptors all stem from an adult man with HIV who was CMV-seropositive.

The table lists this clone with a count of one. V gene TRBV7-8 combines with J gene TRBJ1-5; D is ambiguous. V was pared by 5 bases and J by 0 bases, with 11 bases between. Germline V gives CDR1 SGHVS, CDR2 FQNEAQ. This CDR3 region has 15 residues. CDR3 in DNA: TGTGCCAGCAGCCTAGTGGGCGGTAGCAATCAGCCCCAGCATTTT. Its protein product is CASSLVGGSNQPQHF. Full variable domain (outside the CDR3, taken from reference TRBV7-8 and TRBJ1-5): GAGVSQSPRYKVAKRGQDVALRCDPISGHVSLFWYQQALGQGPEFLTYFQNEAQLDKSGLPSDRFFAERPEGSVSTLKIQRTQQEDSAVYLCASSLVGGSNQPQHFGDGTRLSIL.

This CDR3 reads CASSFGTGGGYNEQFF. Written as DNA, the CDR3 is TGTGCCAGCAGTTTTGGGACAGGGGGCGGCTACAATGAGCAGTTCTTC. V usage is TRBV28 and J usage is TRBJ2-1, with 12 bases lining up with TRBD1. The CDR3 totals 16 residues. CDR1 MDHEN and CDR2 SYDVKM come from the germline V gene. Unmatched junction bases numbered 3, after V lost 3 bases and J lost 3 bases.

The rearrangement uses TRBV10-1 and TRBJ1-5; D remains ambiguous. The V end was cut by 3 bases, the J end by 4 bases, with 10 bases between. The germline V gene has CDR1 WNHNN and CDR2 SYGVQD (reference sequence). The CDR3 extends over 14 amino acids. Here the CDR3 DNA reads TGCGCCAGCAGTGAAGGACGGGGTAATCAGCCCCAGCATTTT. Its protein is CASSEGRGNQPQHF.

V gene TRBV5-5 combines with J gene TRBJ1-4; D remains unclear. Per germline, CDR1 SGHKS and CDR2 YYEKEE (reference sequence). This CDR3 comprises 15 residues. V lost 5 bases and J lost 7, with 18 bases in between. The CDR3 region is CASRFKPDVFEKLFF. DNA of the CDR3: TGTGCCAGCAGGTTTAAGCCGGATGTGTTTGAAAAACTGTTTTTT.

This clone was seen only a few times. The V and J genes are TRBV12-5 and TRBJ1-2; TRBD1 might be the D (5 bases). CDR1 is LGHNT, CDR2 FRNRAP, per germline. The CDR3 runs to 15 residues. V was trimmed by 1 base and J by 6 bases, leaving 15 bases between them. The CDR3 protein is CASGLDRPGTHGYTF. The CDR3 region has the DNA TGTGCTAGTGGTTTGGATCGGCCAGGGACCCATGGCTACACCTTC.

The J gene is TRBJ2-7, the V gene TRBV5-1; TRBD2 matches 13 bases. V lost 3 bases, J lost 3 bases, and 9 bases stayed unmatched. Germline V CDR1 and CDR2: SGHRS, YFSETQ. This CDR3 is built from 17 residues. The CDR3 loop reads CASSWTSGGPTFYEQYF. CDR3 in DNA: TGCGCCAGCAGCTGGACTAGCGGGGGACCTACTTTCTACGAGCAGTACTTC. The whole variable domain, filled in from reference TRBV5-1 and TRBJ2-7, reads KAGVTQTPRYLIKTRGQQVTLSCSPISGHRSVSWYQQTPGQGLQFLFEYFSETQRNKGNFPGRFSGRQFSNSRSEMNVSTLELGDSALYLCASSWTSGGPTFYEQYFGPGTRLTVT.

J is TRBJ2-1 and V is TRBV7-9; D is ambiguous. Trimming removed 5 bases at V and 9 bases at J, with 11 bases between. Looked up from germline, CDR1 is SEHNR and CDR2 is FQNEAQ (reference sequence). The CDR3 covers 12 residues. The CDR3 coding sequence is TGTGCCAGCAGCCCCCAGTACGGTGAGCAGTTCTTC. Residues: CASSPQYGEQFF.

The chain is built from TRBV29-1 and TRBJ2-2; weak D call: TRBD2 (6 bases). This CDR3 contains 15 residues. The ends were cut back, 6 bases at V and 2 bases at J, with 16 bases in the middle. From germline, CDR1 is SQVTM and CDR2 ANQGSEA. As DNA, the CDR3 is TGCAGCGTGCACAGAGGAGGGTCCAACACCGGGGAGCTGTTTTTT. This translates into CSVHRGGSNTGELFF.

The chain recombines TRBV13 with TRBJ2-1; TRBD1 matches at 7 bases. The V segment lost 4 bases and the J segment 9 bases; nucleotides outside the gene matches: 6. This CDR3 has 13 amino acids. CDR1 and CDR2 (germline): PRHDT, FYEKMQ (reference sequence). CDR3 protein: CASSSDRAGEQFF. DNA of the CDR3: TGTGCCAGCAGCTCCGACAGGGCTGGTGAGCAGTTCTTC.

The V and J genes are TRBV19 and TRBJ2-2; no definite D call. V gave up 5 bases and J gave up 1 base, with 8 bases separating them. The CDR3 covers 14 residues. Germline CDR1 and CDR2: LNHDA and SQIVND (reference sequence). DNA of the CDR3: TGTGCCAGTAGTGGGCGAATGAACACCGGGGAGCTGTTTTTT. This encodes CASSGRMNTGELFF.

In this sample, this clone is medium-sized (0.01 to 0.1%). The chain couples TRBV28 to TRBJ1-2, with unresolved D. The CDR3 covers 13 residues. Germline V CDR1 and CDR2: MDHEN, SYDVKM. Trimming cost V 2 bases and J 8 bases, with 12 bases left between them. The chain's CDR3 is CASSLDGPRGYTF. The CDR3 DNA is TGTGCCAGCAGTTTAGACGGTCCGAGGGGCTACACCTTC.

V and J are TRBV3-1 (or the pseudogene TRBV3-2) and TRBJ1-3, with D unclear. This CDR3 comprises 13 residues. The germline V gene has CDR1 LGHDT and CDR2 YNNKEL (reference sequence). V was trimmed by 1 base and J by 4 bases, leaving 5 bases between them. CDR3 DNA sequence: TGTGCCAGCAGCCAAGGACCGGGAAACACCATATATTTT. Translating gives CASSQGPGNTIYF.

J is TRBJ1-1 and V is TRBV11-3, with TRBD1 as a possible D gene (6 bases). V dropped 6 bases and J dropped 0 bases, with 17 bases sitting between them. Per the germline V gene, CDR1 is SGHNT and CDR2 is YENEEA. The CDR3 extends over 16 amino acids. DNA for the CDR3: TGTGCCAGCAGTCCCAGCCACACAGGGTTGAACACTGAAGCTTTCTTT. Its translation: CASSPSHTGLNTEAFF.

This clone is labeled medium-sized. This chain links TRBV29-1 with TRBJ2-3; D is uncertain. The CDR3 contains 11 residues. With 3 bases removed from V and 4 bases from J, the gap between germline ends came to 5 bases. CDR1 and CDR2 from the germline V gene are SQVTM and ANQGSEA. The CDR3 bases are TGCAGCGTTGATAATTCAGATACGCAGTATTTT. Translating it yields CSVDNSDTQYF.

V is TRBV2 and J is TRBJ2-7; D is possibly TRBD2 (5 bases). The V end lost 5 bases, the J end lost 0 bases, and 8 bases lay between the germline ends. CDR1 and CDR2 (germline): SNHLY, FYNNEI. The CDR3 length is 13 residues. DNA of the CDR3: TGTGCCAGCAGTATTCGGGACTCCTACGAGCAGTACTTC. Protein sequence: CASSIRDSYEQYF. The entire variable domain, with the rest obtained from reference TRBV2 and TRBJ2-7, is as follows: EPEVTQTPSHQVTQMGQEVILRCVPISNHLYFYWYRQILGQKVEFLVSFYNNEISEKSEIFDDQFSVERPDGSNFTLKIRSTKLEDSAMYFCASSIRDSYEQYFGPGTRLTVT.

V is TRBV6-2 or TRBV6-3 and J is TRBJ2-7; tentatively, D is TRBD1 or TRBD2 (5 bases each). V was trimmed by 0 bases and J by 0 bases, leaving 12 bases between them. The CDR3 runs to 16 residues. Germline CDR1 reads MNHEY; CDR2 reads SVGEGT. The CDR3 DNA follows: TGTGCCAGCAGTTACTCCGCTCGGGACCACTCCTACGAGCAGTACTTC. This translates into CASSYSARDHSYEQYF.

The V gene is TRBV6-6, the J gene TRBJ1-6; 7 bases map to TRBD1. Trimming took 2 bases from V and 6 from J; bases not matched to a gene: 4. Germline lookup yields CDR1 MNHNY and CDR2 SVGAGI (reference sequence). The CDR3 totals 15 residues. The CDR3 sequence is CASSYRGQSNSPLHF. CDR3 sequence (DNA): TGTGCCAGCAGTTACAGGGGACAGAGTAATTCACCCCTCCACTTT.

This clone appeared a single time. The genes are TRBV3-1 (or the pseudogene TRBV3-2) and TRBJ1-2; D may be TRBD1 (6 bases). The CDR3 totals 13 residues. Between the trimmed V and J ends, which lost 8 bases and 6 bases, there was a span of 16 bases. Germline CDR1 is LGHDT and CDR2 is YNNKEL (reference sequence). The CDR3 DNA sequence: TGTGCCAGCGCTAAACAGGGTGGAAATGGCTACACCTTC. This gives the protein CASAKQGGNGYTF.

The V and J genes are TRBV28 and TRBJ1-4; possible D gene TRBD1, 6 bases. V dropped 3 bases and J dropped 7 bases, with 15 bases sitting between them. Germline assignment: CDR1 MDHEN and CDR2 SYDVKM. This CDR3 contains 15 residues. CDR3 sequence: CASSFARGRGEKLFF. The CDR3 DNA is TGTGCCAGCAGTTTCGCTCGGGGGCGGGGTGAAAAACTGTTTTTT.

The CDR3: CASIRQGNQPQHF. The CDR3 DNA follows: TGTGCCAGCATCAGACAGGGAAATCAGCCCCAGCATTTT. The chain has TRBV6-6 and TRBJ1-5; 7 bases line up with TRBD1. Germline CDR1 and CDR2: MNHNY and SVGAGI (reference sequence). With 7 bases clipped from V and 4 bases from J, the junction kept 4 bases outside the gene matches. There are 13 residues in the CDR3.

The V call is TRBV6-4, the J call TRBJ2-3; 12 bases are shared with TRBD2. Per the germline V gene, CDR1 is MRHNA and CDR2 is SNTAGT. The CDR3 runs to 15 residues. V shed 5 bases and J 2 bases; nucleotides not matched to a gene: 2. The CDR3 DNA sequence: TGTGCCAGCAGTCCTAGCGGGGGGGCCACAGATACGCAGTATTTT. It encodes CASSPSGGATDTQYF.

This chain connects TRBV12-3 or TRBV12-4 to TRBJ1-6; D remains ambiguous. The CDR3 has 12 residues. Trimming left V 4 bases short and J 4 bases short, with 2 bases between. This CDR3 is CASSSYNSPLHF. The CDR3 DNA reads TGTGCCAGCAGTTCGTATAATTCACCCCTCCACTTT.

The V gene is TRBV11-3, the J gene TRBJ1-6; tentatively, D is TRBD1 (5 bases). Deletions cut 1 base from V and 7 bases from J, with 20 bases between. There are 18 residues in the CDR3. The germline gives CDR1 SGHNT, CDR2 YENEEA. The CDR3 DNA sequence: TGTGCCAGCAGCTTAGGGCAGGGATTACATTCGTACAATTCACCCCTCCACTTT. The encoded protein is CASSLGQGLHSYNSPLHF.

This chain joins TRBV12-3 or TRBV12-4 and TRBJ2-7, with unresolved D. CDR3 length equals 11 residues. The ends were cut back, 6 bases at V and 4 bases at J, with 7 bases in the middle. The CDR3 loop reads CASSYRYEQYF. DNA for the CDR3: TGTGCCAGCAGCTACAGATACGAGCAGTACTTC.